The clone carrying this T cell receptor (beta chain) was counted between two and nine times. Its antigen is still unknown. The cDNA came from 5'RACE, which used 10-nucleotide random UMIs. TCRdb ran MiXCR on the 5' RACE reads and lists one entry per CDR3 protein. The sample lists about 66,000 distinct CDR3 sequences, under 5.5% occurring once. PBMCs stored at -80 C, 2 million in total, were the source of the unsorted libraries. This specimen belongs to a study of neurological immune-mediated disorders. Study results and limitations: No sharing of CDR3 amino acid sequences was observed among expanded clones across subjects, suggesting private repertoires in all groups. The study found the most TCR clonal expansion in HTLV-1-associated myelopathy and the least in multiple sclerosis, below healthy controls.

This CDR3 contains 13 residues. Trimming pared 8 bases from V and 1 base from J, leaving 14 bases between. Germline V gene lookup returns CDR1 GTSNPN and CDR2 SVGIG (reference sequence). Sequenced: PBMCs. The rearrangement joins TRBV30 to TRBJ1-2, with D perhaps matching TRBD1 (5 bases). The receptor's source is a woman aged 70 to 79 with multiple sclerosis. CDR3 loop: CAGLLTDNYGYTF. In DNA form, the CDR3 reads TGTGCCGGACTGTTGACAGATAACTATGGCTACACCTTC. Full variable domain (outside the CDR3, taken from reference TRBV30 and TRBJ1-2): SQTIHQWPATLVQPVGSPLSLECTVEGTSNPNLYWYRQAAGRGLQLLFYSVGIGQISSEVPQNLSASRPQDRQFILSSKKLLLSDSGFYLCAGLLTDNYGYTFGSGTRLTVV.